A single TCR beta chain is shown here with its context. Its specificity is not known. High-throughput TCR beta sequencing covered peripheral CD8+ and CD4+ T cells. In contrast to the negatively isolated CD8+ and CD4+ T cells, TEMRA cells were FACS-enriched. These data come from a study of CD8 T cells in Susac syndrome. The CDR3 runs to 16 residues. Per the germline V gene, CDR1 is MNHEY and CDR2 is SVGAGI. The V and J ends lost 3 bases and 1 base respectively, with 14 bases between them. Random hexamers were used to reverse transcribe an amount of roughly 0.5 to 1 ug RNA. TCRdb ran MiXCR on the immunoSEQ multiplex PCR reads and lists one entry per CDR3 protein. Of some 260,000 distinct CDR3 sequences listed, about 85% were seen once; the top ten hold approximately 0.12%. General study results and limits: The study recognized that the number of individuals in its TCR sequencing and HLA analysis was relatively small.

The sequenced sample was CD8+ T cells from PBMCs. The sequence was obtained from a human donor with multiple sclerosis. The chain recombines TRBV6-5 with TRBJ2-3, with D possibly matching TRBD1 (6 bases). CDR3 amino acids: CASSYLGGEGTDTQYF. The CDR3 region has the DNA TGTGCCAGCAGTTATCTAGGGGGAGAGGGCACAGATACGCAGTATTTT.